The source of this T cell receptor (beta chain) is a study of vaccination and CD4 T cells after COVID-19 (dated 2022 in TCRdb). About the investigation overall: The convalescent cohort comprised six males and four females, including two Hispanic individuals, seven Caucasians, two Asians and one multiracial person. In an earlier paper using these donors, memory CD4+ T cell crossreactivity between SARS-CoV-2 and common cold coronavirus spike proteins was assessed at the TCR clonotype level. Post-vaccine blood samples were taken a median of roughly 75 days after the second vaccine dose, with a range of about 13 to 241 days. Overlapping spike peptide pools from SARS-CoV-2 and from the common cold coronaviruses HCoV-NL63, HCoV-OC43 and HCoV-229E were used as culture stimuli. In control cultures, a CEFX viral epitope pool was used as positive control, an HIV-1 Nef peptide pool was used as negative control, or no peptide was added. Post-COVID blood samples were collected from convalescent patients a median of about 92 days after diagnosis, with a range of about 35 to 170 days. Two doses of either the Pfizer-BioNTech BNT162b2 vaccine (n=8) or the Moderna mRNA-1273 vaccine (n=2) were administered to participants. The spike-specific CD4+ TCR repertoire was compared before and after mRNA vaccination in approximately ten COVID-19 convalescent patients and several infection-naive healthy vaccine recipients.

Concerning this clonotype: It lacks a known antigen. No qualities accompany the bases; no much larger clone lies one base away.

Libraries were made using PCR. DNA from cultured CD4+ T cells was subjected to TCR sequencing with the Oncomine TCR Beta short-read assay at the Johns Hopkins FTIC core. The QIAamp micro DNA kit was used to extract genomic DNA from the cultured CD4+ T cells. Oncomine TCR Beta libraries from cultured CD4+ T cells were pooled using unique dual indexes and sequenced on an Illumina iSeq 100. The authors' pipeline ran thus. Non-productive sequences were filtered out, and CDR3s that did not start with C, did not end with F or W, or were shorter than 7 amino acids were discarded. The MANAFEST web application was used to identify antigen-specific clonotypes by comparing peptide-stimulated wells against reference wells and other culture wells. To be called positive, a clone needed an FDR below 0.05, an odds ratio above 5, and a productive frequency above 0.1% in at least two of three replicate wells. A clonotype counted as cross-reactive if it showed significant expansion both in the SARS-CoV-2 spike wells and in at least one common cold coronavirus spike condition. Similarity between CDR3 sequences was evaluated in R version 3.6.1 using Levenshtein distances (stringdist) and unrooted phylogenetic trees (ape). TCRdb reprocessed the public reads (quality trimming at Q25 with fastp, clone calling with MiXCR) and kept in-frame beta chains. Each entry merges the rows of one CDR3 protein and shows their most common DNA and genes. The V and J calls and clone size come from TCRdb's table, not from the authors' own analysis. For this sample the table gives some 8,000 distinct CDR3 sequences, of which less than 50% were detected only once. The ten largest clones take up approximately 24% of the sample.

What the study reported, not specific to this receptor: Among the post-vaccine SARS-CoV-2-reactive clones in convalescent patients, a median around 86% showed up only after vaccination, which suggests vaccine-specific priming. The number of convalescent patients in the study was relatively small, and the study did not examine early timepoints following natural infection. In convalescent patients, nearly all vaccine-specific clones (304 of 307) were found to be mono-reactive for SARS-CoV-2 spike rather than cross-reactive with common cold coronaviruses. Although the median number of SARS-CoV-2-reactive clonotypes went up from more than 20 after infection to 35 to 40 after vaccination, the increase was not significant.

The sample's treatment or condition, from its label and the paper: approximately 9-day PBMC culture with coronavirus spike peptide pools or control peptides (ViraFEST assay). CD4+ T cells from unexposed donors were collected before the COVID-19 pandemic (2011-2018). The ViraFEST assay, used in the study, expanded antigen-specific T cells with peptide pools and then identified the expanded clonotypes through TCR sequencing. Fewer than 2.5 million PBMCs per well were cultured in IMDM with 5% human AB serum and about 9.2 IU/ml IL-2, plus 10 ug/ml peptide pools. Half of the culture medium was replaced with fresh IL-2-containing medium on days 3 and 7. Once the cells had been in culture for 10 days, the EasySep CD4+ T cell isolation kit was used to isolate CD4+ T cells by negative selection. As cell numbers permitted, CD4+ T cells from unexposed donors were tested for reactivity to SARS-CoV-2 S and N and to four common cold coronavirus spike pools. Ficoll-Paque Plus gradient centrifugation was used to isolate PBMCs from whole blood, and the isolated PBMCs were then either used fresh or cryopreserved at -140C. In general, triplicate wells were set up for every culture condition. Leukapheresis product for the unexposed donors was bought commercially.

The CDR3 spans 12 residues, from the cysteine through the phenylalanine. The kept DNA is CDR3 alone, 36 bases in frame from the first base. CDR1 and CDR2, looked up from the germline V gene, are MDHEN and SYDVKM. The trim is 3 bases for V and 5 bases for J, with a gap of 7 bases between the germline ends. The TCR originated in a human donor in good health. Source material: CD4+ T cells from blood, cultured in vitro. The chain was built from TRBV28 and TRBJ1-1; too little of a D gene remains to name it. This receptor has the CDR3 CASSFAGTEAFF. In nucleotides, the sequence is TGTGCCAGCAGTTTTGCGGGGACTGAAGCTTTCTTT.